This passage covers 9 T cell receptor beta chains from one sample sequenced in a study of blood T cell repertoires in COVID-19. This table comes from immunoSEQ multiplex PCR, and its TCRdb copy is limited to in-frame clones, with some not included. The sample includes under 200,000 clones, about 88% of them seen just once. Sequenced sample: peripheral blood. Receptor source: a man between 60 and 75 years old with acute or convalescent COVID-19.

The V gene is TRBV4-1, the J gene TRBJ1-2, with 8 bases aligning to TRBD1. The length of the CDR3 is 15 residues. Losses at the gene ends were 0 bases for V and 7 bases for J; bases not matched to a gene: 7. Germline V gives CDR1 MGHRA, CDR2 YSYEKL. CDR3 sequence reads: CASSQEGQGVGGYTF. The CDR3 DNA is TGCGCCAGCAGCCAAGAAGGACAGGGAGTCGGTGGCTACACCTTC.

The chain carries TRBV11-2 and TRBJ2-7; D perhaps matches TRBD1 (5 bases). V lost 7 bases and J lost 4, with 17 bases in between. CDR3 length: 14 residues. The germline V gene encodes CDR1 SGHAT and CDR2 FQNNGV. As DNA, the CDR3 is TGTGCCAGCACCCAAAGTTGGGGCGCTTACGAGCAGTACTTC. Amino acid sequence: CASTQSWGAYEQYF.

The chain couples TRBV19 to TRBJ1-2; no reliable D call. The CDR3 is made up of 12 amino acids. The V gene lost 8 bases and the J gene lost 2 bases, with 9 bases spanning the gap. CDR1 LNHDA and CDR2 SQIVND come from the germline V gene (reference sequence). This CDR3 is CASLYGNYGYTF. The CDR3 bases are TGTGCCAGTCTCTACGGGAACTATGGCTACACCTTC.

This chain joins TRBV12-5 and TRBJ1-4, with 9 bases identical to TRBD1. CDR3 length equals 16 residues. Trimming at V came to 0 bases and at J to 11 bases, leaving 10 bases not matched to a gene. CDR1 and CDR2 from the germline V gene are LGHNT and FRNRAP. CDR3 DNA sequence: TGTGCTAGTGGTTTGGTATGGGGGACAGGGCAAGGGAAACTGTTTTTT. Encoded protein: CASGLVWGTGQGKLFF.

V and J are TRBV7-9 and TRBJ1-4, with D perhaps TRBD1 (6 bases). The CDR3 has 16 amino acids. Germline V lookup: CDR1 SEHNR, CDR2 FQNEAQ (reference sequence). V was pared by 1 base and J by 0 bases, with 9 bases between. CDR3 in amino acids: CASSLGQATTNEKLFF. In DNA, the CDR3 is TGTGCCAGCAGCTTAGGACAGGCAACAACTAATGAAAAACTGTTTTTT.

This clone was recorded only once. The CDR3 DNA is TGTGCCACTAGCCAGGGGGAGACCCAGTACTTC. This translates into CATSQGETQYF. This rearrangement joins TRBV6-4 to TRBJ2-5; a weak D match, TRBD1 (6 bases). The CDR3 spans 11 residues. The V end lost 10 bases, the J end lost 5 bases, and 11 bases lay between the germline ends. The germline V gene encodes CDR1 MRHNA and CDR2 SNTAGT.

The chain employs TRBV7-6 and TRBJ1-1; TRBD1 matches 7 bases. There are 15 residues in the CDR3. The V gene's germline CDR1 is SGHVS and CDR2 FNYEAQ. V was clipped by 1 base and J by 0 bases; unmatched bases: 2. The DNA of the CDR3 is TGTGCCAGCAGCTTAGGGACAGGCTTGAACACTGAAGCTTTCTTT. It translates to CASSLGTGLNTEAFF.

The chain employs TRBV27 and TRBJ1-2, with TRBD1 matching 7 bases. V lost 2 bases to trimming and J lost 7 bases; unmatched junction nucleotides: 7. Germline CDR1 MNHEY, CDR2 SMNVEV (reference sequence). This CDR3 has 14 amino acids. Here the CDR3 DNA reads TGTGCCAGCAGTTTAAACAGGGGAGATGCTGGCTACACCTTC. It translates to CASSLNRGDAGYTF.

This chain connects TRBV5-5 to TRBJ1-4; D call uncertain. In germline, CDR1 is SGHKS, CDR2 YYEKEE (reference sequence). Trimming shortened V by 3 bases and J by 10 bases, and 16 bases separated the two germline ends. CDR3 length: 14 amino acids. DNA of the CDR3: TGTGCCAGCAGCTCCTTAGACACCGATGGAAAACTGTTTTTT. Its translation is CASSSLDTDGKLFF.